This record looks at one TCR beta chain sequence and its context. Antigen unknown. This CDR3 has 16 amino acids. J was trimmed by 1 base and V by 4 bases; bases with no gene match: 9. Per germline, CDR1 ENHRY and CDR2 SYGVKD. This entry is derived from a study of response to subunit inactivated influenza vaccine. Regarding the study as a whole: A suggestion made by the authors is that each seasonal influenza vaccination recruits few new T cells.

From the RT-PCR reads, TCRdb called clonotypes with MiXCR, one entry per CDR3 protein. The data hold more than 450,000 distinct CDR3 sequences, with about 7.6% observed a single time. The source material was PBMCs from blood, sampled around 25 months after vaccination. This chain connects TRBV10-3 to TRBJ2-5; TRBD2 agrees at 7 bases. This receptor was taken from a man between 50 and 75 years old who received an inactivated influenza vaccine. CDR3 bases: TGTGCCATCAGTGTGAGGGGTAGCGGGTCCCAAGAGACCCAGTACTTC. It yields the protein CAISVRGSGSQETQYF.